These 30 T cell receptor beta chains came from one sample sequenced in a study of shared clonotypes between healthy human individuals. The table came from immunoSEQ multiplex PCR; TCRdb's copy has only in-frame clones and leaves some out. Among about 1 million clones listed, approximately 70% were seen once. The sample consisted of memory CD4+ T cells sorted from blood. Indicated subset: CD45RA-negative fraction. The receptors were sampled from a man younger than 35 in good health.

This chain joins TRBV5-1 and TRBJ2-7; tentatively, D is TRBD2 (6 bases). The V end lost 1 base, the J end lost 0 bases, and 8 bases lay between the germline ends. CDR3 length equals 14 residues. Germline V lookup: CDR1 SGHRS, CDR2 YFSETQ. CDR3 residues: CASSLRDFSYEQYF. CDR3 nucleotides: TGCGCCAGCAGCTTGCGGGACTTCTCCTACGAGCAGTACTTC.

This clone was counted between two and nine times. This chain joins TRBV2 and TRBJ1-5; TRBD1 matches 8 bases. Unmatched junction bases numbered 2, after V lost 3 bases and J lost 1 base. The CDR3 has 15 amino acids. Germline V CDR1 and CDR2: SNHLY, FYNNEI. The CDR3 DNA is TGTGCCAGCAGTGACAGGGGGCACAGCAATCAGCCCCAGCATTTT. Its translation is CASSDRGHSNQPQHF.

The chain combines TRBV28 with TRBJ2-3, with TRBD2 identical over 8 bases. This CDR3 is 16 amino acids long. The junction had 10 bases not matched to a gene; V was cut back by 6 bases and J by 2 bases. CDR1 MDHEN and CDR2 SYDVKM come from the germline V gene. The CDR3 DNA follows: TGTGCCAGCAGACGCACCGGGACTAGTCTCACAGATACGCAGTATTTT. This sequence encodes CASRRTGTSLTDTQYF.

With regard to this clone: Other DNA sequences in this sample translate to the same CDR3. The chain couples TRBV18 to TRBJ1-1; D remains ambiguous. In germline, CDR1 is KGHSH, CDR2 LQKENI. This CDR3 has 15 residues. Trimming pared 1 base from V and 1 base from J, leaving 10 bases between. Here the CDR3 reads CASSPLNPANTEAFF. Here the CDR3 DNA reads TGTGCCAGCTCACCACTTAACCCAGCGAACACTGAAGCTTTCTTT.

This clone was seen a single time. CDR3 sequence: CASSLDGRYEQYF. The DNA for the CDR3 is TGTGCCAGCAGCTTAGACGGGCGCTACGAGCAGTACTTC. The chain couples TRBV11-2 to TRBJ2-7; D is ambiguous. V lost 0 bases and J lost 3, with 6 bases in between. CDR1 and CDR2 (germline): SGHAT, FQNNGV. The length of the CDR3 is 13 residues. The whole variable domain, remainder taken from reference TRBV11-2 and TRBJ2-7, is EAGVAQSPRYKIIEKRQSVAFWCNPISGHATLYWYQQILGQGPKLLIQFQNNGVVDDSQLPKDRFSAERLKGVDSTLKIQPAKLEDSAVYLCASSLDGRYEQYFGPGTRLTVT.

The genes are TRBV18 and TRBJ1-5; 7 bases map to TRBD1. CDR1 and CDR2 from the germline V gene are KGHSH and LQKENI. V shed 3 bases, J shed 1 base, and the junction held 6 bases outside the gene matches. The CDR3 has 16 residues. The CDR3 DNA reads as TGTGCCAGCTCACCGCCGGGACAGCGGAGCAATCAGCCCCAGCATTTT. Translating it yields CASSPPGQRSNQPQHF. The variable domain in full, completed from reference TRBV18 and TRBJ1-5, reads NAGVMQNPRHLVRRRGQEARLRCSPMKGHSHVYWYRQLPEEGLKFMVYLQKENIIDESGMPKERFSAEFPKEGPSILRIQQVVRGDSAAYFCASSPPGQRSNQPQHFGDGTRLSIL.

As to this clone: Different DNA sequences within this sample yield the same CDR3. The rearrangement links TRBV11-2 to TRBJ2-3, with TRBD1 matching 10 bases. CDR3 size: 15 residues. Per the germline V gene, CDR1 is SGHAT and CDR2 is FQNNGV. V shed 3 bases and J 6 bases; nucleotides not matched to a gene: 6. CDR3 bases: TGTGCCAGCAGCTTGGGGGGACAGGGGACCGATACGCAGTATTTT. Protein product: CASSLGGQGTDTQYF.

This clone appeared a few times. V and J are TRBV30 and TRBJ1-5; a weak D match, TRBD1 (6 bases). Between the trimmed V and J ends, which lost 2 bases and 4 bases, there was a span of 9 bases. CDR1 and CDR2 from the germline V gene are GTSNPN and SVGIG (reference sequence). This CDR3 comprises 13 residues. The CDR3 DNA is TGTGCCTGGAGTAAACAGGGAAATCAGCCCCAGCATTTT. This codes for CAWSKQGNQPQHF.

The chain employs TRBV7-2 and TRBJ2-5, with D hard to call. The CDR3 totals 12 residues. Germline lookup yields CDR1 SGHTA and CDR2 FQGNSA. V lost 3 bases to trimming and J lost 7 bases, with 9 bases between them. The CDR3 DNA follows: TGTGCCAGCAGCTTCGCCGGCGTGACCCAGTACTTC. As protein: CASSFAGVTQYF.

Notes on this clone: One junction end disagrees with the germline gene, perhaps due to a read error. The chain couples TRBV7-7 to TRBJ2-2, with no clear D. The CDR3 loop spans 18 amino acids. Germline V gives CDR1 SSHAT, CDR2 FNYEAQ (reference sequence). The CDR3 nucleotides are TGTGCTAGCAGCTTAGAACCAAACTTATCCCCGAACACCGGGGAGCTGTTTTTT. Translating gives CASSLEPNLSPNTGELFF. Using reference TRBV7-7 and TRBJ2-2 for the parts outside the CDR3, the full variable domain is GAGVSQSPRYKVTKRGQDVTLRCDPISSHATLYWYQQALGQGPEFLTYFNYEAQPDKSGLPSDRFSAERPEGSISTLTIQRTEQRDSAMYRCASSLEPNLSPNTGELFFGEGSRLTVL.

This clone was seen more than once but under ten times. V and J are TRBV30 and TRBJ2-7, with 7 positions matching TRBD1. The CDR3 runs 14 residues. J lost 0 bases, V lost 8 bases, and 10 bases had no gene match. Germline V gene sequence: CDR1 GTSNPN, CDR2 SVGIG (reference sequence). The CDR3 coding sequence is TGTGCCGGCCTCCTACAGGGGAGCTCCTACGAGCAGTACTTC. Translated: CAGLLQGSSYEQYF.

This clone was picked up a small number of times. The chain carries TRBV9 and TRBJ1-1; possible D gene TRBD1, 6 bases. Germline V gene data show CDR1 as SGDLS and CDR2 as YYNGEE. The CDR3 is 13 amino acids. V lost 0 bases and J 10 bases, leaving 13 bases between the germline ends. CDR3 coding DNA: TGTGCCAGCAGCGTAGGGACAGCATCCTTAGCTTTCTTT. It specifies CASSVGTASLAFF.

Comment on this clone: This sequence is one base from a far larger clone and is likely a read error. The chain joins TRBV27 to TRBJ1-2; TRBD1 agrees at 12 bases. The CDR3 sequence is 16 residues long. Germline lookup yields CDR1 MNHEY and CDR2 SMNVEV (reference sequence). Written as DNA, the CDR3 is TGTGCCAGCAGGTCCGGGACAGGGGGCGCCTACTATGGCTACGCCTTC. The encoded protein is CASRSGTGGAYYGYAF.

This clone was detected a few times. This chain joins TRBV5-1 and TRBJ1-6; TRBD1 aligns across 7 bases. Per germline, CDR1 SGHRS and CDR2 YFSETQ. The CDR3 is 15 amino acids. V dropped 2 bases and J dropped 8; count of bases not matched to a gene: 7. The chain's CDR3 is CASSFQSRGDSPLHF. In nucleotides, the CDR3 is TGCGCCAGCAGCTTTCAGAGCAGGGGGGATTCACCCCTCCACTTT.

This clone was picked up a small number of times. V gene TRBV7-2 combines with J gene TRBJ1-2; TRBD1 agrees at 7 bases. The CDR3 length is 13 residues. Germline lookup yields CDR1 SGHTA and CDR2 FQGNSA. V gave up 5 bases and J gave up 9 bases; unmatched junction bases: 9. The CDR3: CASSARQGGSYTF. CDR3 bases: TGTGCCAGCAGCGCCCGACAGGGCGGAAGCTACACCTTC.

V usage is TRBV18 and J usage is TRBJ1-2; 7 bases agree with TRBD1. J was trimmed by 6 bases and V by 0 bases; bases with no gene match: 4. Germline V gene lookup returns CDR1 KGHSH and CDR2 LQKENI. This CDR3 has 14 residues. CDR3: CASSPPADRDGYTF. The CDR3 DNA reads TGTGCCAGCTCACCACCGGCCGACAGGGATGGCTACACCTTC.

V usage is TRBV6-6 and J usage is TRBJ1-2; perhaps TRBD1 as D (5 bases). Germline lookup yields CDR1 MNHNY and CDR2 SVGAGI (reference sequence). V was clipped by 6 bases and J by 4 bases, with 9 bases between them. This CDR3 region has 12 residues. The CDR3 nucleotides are TGTGCCAGCAGAACAGGCACCTATGGCTACACCTTC. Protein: CASRTGTYGYTF.

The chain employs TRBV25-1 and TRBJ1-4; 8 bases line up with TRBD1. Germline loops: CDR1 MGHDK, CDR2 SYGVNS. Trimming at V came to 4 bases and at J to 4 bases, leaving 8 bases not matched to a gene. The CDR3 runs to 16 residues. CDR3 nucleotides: TGTGCCAGCAGTGTAGGGCAGGGGGCGTTTAATGAAAAACTGTTTTTT. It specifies CASSVGQGAFNEKLFF.

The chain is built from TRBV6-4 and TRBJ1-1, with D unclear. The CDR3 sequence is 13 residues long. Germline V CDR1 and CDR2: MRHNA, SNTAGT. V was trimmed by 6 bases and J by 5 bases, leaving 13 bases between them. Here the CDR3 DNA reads TGTGCCAGCAGCTCAGTTCGGGGTACTGAAGCTTTCTTT. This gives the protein CASSSVRGTEAFF.

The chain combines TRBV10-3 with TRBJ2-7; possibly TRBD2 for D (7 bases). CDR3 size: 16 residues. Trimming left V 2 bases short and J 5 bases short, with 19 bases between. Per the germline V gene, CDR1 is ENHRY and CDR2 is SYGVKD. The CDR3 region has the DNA TGTGCCATCAGTGAGGCCCGCGGGGGCCCCCGGGACGAGCAGTACTTC. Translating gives CAISEARGGPRDEQYF.

CDR3 DNA: TGTGCCAGCAGCTTAGATTTCTTAACCACAGATACGCAGTATTTT. Translating it yields CASSLDFLTTDTQYF. This chain joins TRBV11-2 and TRBJ2-3; D not resolved. Germline lookup yields CDR1 SGHAT and CDR2 FQNNGV. Deletions cut 0 bases from V and 2 bases from J, with 9 bases between. This CDR3 spans 15 amino acids.

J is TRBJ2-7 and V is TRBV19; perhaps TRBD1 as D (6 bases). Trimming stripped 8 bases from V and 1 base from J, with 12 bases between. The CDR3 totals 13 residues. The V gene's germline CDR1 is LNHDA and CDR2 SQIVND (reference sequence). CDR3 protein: CASGEQGSYEQYF. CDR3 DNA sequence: TGTGCCAGTGGAGAACAGGGATCCTACGAGCAGTACTTC.

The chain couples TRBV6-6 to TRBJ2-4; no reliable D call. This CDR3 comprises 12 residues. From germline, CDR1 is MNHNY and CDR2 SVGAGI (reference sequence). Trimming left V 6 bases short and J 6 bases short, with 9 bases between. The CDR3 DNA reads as TGTGCCAGCAGCGTGACTTTAAACATTCAGTACTTC. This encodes CASSVTLNIQYF.

As DNA, the CDR3 is TGTGCCATCAGTGATTTTCCGGGACAGAATAACTATGGCTACACCTTC. This translates into CAISDFPGQNNYGYTF. This rearrangement joins TRBV10-3 to TRBJ1-2; 7 bases agree with TRBD1. Germline values: CDR1 ENHRY, CDR2 SYGVKD. V gave up 3 bases and J gave up 1 base; unmatched junction bases: 8. CDR3 size: 16 residues.

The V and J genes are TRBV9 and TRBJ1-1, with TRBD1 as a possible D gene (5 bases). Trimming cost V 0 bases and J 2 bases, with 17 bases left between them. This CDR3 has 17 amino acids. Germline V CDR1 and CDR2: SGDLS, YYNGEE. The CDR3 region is CASSVGPVGQGNTEAFF. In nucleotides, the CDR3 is TGTGCCAGCAGCGTAGGCCCCGTCGGGCAGGGTAACACTGAAGCTTTCTTT.

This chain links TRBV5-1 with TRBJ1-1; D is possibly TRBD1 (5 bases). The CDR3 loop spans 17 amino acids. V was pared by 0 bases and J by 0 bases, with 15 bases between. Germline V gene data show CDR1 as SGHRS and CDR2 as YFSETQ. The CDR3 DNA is TGCGCCAGCAGCTTGGGCGGGCAATCGGGGGTGAACACTGAAGCTTTCTTT. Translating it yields CASSLGGQSGVNTEAFF.

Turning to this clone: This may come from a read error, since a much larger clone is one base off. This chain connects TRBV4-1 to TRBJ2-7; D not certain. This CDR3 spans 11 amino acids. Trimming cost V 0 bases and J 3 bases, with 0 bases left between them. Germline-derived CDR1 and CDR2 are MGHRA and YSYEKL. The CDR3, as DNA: TGCGCCAGCAGCCAAGACTACGAGCAGTACTTC. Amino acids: CASSQDYEQYF.

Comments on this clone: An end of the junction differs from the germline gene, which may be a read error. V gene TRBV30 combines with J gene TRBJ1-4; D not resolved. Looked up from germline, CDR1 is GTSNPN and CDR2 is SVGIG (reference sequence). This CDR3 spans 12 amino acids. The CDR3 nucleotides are TGTACCTGGAGTGTAGCGGGAGAAAAACTGTTTTTT. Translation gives CTWSVAGEKLFF.

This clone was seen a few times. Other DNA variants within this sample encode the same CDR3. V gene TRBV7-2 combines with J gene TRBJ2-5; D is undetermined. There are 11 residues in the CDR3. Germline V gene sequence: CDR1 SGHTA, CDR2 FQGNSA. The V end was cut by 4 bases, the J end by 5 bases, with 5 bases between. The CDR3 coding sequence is TGTGCCAGCAGCTCTCGGGAGACCCAGTACTTC. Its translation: CASSSRETQYF.

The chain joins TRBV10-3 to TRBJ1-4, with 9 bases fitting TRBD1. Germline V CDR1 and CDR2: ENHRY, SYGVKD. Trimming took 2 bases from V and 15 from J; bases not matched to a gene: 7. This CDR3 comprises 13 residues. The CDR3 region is CAISERGDREMFF. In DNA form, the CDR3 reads TGTGCCATCAGTGAGCGGGGGGACAGGGAGATGTTTTTT.